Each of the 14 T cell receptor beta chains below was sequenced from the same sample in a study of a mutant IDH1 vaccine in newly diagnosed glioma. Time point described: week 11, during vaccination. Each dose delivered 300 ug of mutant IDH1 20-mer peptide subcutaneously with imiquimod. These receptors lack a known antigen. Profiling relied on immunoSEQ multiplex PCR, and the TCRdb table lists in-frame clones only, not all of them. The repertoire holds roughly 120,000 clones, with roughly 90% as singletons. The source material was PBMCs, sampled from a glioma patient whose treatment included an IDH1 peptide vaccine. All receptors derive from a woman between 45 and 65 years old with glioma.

This CDR3 is CAASRHPNSPLHF. CDR3 in DNA: TGTGCCGCCTCGAGGCACCCAAATTCACCCCTCCACTTT. The chain has TRBV30 and TRBJ1-6; D gene unclear. Germline V gives CDR1 GTSNPN, CDR2 SVGIG (reference sequence). Deletions cut 8 bases from V and 7 bases from J, with 15 bases between. The CDR3 contains 13 residues.

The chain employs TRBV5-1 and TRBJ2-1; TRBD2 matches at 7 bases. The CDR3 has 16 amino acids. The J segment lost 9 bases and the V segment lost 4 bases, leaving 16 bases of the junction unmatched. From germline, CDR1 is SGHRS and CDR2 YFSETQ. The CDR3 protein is CASSPGLRDYPSEQFF. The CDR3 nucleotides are TGCGCCAGCAGCCCGGGACTACGAGACTACCCCAGTGAGCAGTTCTTC.

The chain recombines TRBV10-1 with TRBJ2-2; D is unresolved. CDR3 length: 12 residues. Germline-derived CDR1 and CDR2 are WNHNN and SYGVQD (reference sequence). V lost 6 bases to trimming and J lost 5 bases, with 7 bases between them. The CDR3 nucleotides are TGCGCCAGCAGGGACGGTACCGGGGAGCTGTTTTTT. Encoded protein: CASRDGTGELFF.

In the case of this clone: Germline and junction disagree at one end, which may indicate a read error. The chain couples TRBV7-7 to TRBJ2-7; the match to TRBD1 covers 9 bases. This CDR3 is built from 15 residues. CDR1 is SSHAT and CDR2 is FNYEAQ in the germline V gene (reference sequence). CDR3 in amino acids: CASSLALGQGYEQYF. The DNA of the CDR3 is TGTGCTAGCAGCTTAGCGCTGGGACAGGGTTACGAGCAGTACTTC. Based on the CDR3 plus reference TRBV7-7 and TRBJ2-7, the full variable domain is GAGVSQSPRYKVTKRGQDVTLRCDPISSHATLYWYQQALGQGPEFLTYFNYEAQPDKSGLPSDRFSAERPEGSISTLTIQRTEQRDSAMYRCASSLALGQGYEQYFGPGTRLTVT.

The CDR3 DNA sequence: TGCGCCAGCAGCCTACACGACAGGAGAGTGTGGATGCGCCAGGAGACCCAGTACTTC. This encodes CASSLHDRRVWMRQETQYF. V gene TRBV5-1 combines with J gene TRBJ2-5; weak D call: TRBD1 (6 bases). CDR1 and CDR2 from the germline V gene are SGHRS and YFSETQ. The V end lost 4 bases, the J end lost 5 bases, and 30 bases lay between the germline ends. This CDR3 contains 19 residues.

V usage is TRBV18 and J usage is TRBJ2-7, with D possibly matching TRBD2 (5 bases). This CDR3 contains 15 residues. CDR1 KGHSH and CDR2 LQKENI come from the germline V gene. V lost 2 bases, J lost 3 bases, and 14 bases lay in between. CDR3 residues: CASSPAASPRYEQYF. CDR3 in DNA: TGTGCCAGCTCACCAGCGGCTAGCCCTCGCTACGAGCAGTACTTC.

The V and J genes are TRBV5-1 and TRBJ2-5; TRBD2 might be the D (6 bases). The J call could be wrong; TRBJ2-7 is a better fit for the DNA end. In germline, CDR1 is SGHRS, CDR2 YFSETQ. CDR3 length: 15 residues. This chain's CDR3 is CASSSTVGGSYEQYF. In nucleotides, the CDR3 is TGCGCCAGCAGCTCTACAGTGGGGGGCTCCTACGAGCAGTACTTC.

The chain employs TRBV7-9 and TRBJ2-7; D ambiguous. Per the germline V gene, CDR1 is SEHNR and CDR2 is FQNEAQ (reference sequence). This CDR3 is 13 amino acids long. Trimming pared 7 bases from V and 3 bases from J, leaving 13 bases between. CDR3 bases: TGTGCCAGCACTCTCCCGGCTGACTACGAGCAGTACTTC. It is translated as CASTLPADYEQYF.

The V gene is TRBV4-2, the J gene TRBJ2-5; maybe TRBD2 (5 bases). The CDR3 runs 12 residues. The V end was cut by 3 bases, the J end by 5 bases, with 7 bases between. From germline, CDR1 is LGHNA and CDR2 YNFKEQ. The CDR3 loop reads CASSQPGETQYF. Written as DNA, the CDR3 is TGTGCCAGCAGCCAGCCGGGGGAGACCCAGTACTTC.

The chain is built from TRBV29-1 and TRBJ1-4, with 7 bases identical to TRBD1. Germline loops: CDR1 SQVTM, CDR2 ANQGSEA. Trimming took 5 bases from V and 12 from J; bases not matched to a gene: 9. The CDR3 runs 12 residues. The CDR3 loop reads CSVFAPGGELFF. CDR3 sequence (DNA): TGCAGCGTTTTCGCCCCAGGGGGGGAACTGTTTTTT.

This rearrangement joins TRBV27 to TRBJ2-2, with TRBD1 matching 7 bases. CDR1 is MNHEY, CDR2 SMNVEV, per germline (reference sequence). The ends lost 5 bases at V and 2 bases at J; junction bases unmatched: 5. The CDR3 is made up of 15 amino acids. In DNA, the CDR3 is TGTGCCAGCAGTCCACGGGACAGAAACACCGGGGAGCTGTTTTTT. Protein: CASSPRDRNTGELFF.

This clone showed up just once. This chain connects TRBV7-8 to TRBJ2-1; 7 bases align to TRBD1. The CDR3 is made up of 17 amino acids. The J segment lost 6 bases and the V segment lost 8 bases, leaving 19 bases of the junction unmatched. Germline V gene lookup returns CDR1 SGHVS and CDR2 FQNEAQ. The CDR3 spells CASLLGTDPKGSNEQFF. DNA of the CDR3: TGTGCCAGCCTCCTAGGGACAGACCCCAAGGGAAGCAATGAGCAGTTCTTC.

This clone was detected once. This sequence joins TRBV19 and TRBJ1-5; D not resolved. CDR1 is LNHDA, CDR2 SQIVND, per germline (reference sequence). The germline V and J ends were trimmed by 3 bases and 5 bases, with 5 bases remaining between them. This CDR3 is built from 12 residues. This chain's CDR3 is CASSIPDQPQHF. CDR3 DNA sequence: TGTGCCAGTAGTATCCCCGATCAGCCCCAGCATTTT.

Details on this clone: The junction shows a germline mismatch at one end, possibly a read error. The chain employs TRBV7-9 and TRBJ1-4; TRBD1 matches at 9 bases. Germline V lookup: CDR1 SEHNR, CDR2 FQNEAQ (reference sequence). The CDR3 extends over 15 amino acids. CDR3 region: CASSLDTGGYEKLLF. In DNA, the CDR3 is TGTGCCAGCAGCTTAGACACAGGGGGCTATGAAAAACTGCTTTTT.